The present T cell receptor (beta chain) was sequenced within a study of cytomegalovirus exposure and HLA in healthy donors. Findings and caveats of the study: Later, TCR association rates were found to vary by HLA locus, highest for DRB1 and lowest for HLA-C.

As concerns this clone: Antigen unknown.

CDR1 is SGHTA and CDR2 is FQGTGA in the germline V gene. V lost 5 bases and J lost 6, with 11 bases in between. The CDR3 totals 13 residues. Amplification used 60 Vbeta primers and 13 Jbeta primers. This table comes from immunoSEQ multiplex PCR, and its TCRdb copy is limited to in-frame clones, with some not included. Among 150,000 to 200,000 clones listed, about four fifths were seen once. This chain connects TRBV7-3 to TRBJ1-5; TRBD1 might be the D (6 bases). The source of this sequence is a man aged 30-40 years in good health and CMV-seronegative. Material for sequencing was PBMCs. The CDR3 loop is CASSLSQGQPQHF. The CDR3 coding sequence is TGTGCCAGCAGCCTTTCACAGGGTCAGCCCCAGCATTTT.